The clone carrying this TCR beta chain was counted only a few times. The germline gene is not matched at one end of the junction; a read error may be the cause. TCRdb re-called the 5' RACE reads through MiXCR, storing one row per CDR3 protein. This table holds tens of thousands of distinct CDR3 sequences, under 5.5% found once. The source of the sample is a study of neurological immune-mediated disorders. From germline, CDR1 is SGHRS and CDR2 YFSETQ. The CDR3 runs to 11 residues. The sequence was obtained from a woman aged 45 to 65 with multiple sclerosis. Source material: PBMCs. This sequence joins TRBV5-1 and TRBJ1-6, with D unclear. The DNA of the CDR3 is TGCGATCAGATCAGTAATTCACCCCTCAACTTT. Encoded protein: CDQISNSPLNF.